This T cell receptor beta chain is from a study of T cells after yellow fever vaccination. Study-level points and caveats: Although most clonotypes did not, a small share appeared in both CD4 and CD8 compartments.

Turning to this clonotype: Its antigen remains unidentified.

Each CDR3 protein gets one entry after TCRdb re-called the 5' RACE reads with MiXCR. The table includes about 360,000 distinct CDR3 sequences, 6.2% detected once. The CDR3 contains 16 residues. CDR1 and CDR2 from the germline V gene are MDHEN and SYDVKM. The J segment lost 4 bases and the V segment lost 8 bases, leaving 10 bases of the junction unmatched. This material consisted of PBMCs, taken 5 days after the yellow fever booster vaccination. The chain has TRBV28 and TRBJ2-2, with 10 bases lining up with TRBD2. This TCR was sampled from a man aged 25 to 40 who received the YFV17D yellow fever vaccine. In nucleotides, the CDR3 is TGTGCCAGCTCCCGCGGGAGCGGGAGGGCCACCGGGGAGCTGTTTTTT. It specifies CASSRGSGRATGELFF.